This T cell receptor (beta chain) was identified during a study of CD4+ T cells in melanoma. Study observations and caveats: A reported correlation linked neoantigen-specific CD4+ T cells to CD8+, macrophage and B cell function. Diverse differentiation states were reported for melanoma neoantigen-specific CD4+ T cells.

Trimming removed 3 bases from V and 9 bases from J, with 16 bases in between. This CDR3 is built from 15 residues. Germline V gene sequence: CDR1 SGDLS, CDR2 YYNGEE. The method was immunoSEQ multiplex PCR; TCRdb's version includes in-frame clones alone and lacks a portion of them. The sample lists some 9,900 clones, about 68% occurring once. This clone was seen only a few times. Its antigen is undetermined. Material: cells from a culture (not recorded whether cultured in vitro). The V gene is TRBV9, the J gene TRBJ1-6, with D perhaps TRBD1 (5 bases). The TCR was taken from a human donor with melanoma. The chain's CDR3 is CASSAGQGSSSPLHF. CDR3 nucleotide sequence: TGTGCCAGCAGCGCAGGTCAGGGTTCTTCTTCACCCCTCCACTTT.